This T cell receptor beta chain is drawn from a study of tumor-infiltrating lymphocytes in localized non-small cell lung cancer. Study-level background: The cohort mixed smokers and never-smokers, several histologies, and some post-neoadjuvant-chemotherapy samples. From each patient, both tumor and uninvolved lung, non-adjacent to tumor, were sampled.

V lost 0 bases and J lost 4; bases outside the gene matches: 20. Germline V CDR1 and CDR2: MGHRA, YSYEKL. This CDR3 is built from 22 residues. Data came from immunoSEQ multiplex PCR; TCRdb stores just in-frame clones and leaves some out. The table has under 15,000 clones, just over 85% seen once. Points on this clone: Its antigen is unknown.

The study, taken as a whole, reports: Compared with uninvolved lung, tumors showed higher T cell infiltration by TCRbeta sequencing. Each assay used a separate piece of the same tissue.

The sequence derives from a human donor with non-small cell lung cancer. The chain uses TRBV4-1 and TRBJ2-1; 11 bases agree with TRBD2. The sequenced sample was lung tumor tissue. The CDR3 here is CASSQEEPSTRLAGNTYNEQFF. The CDR3 nucleotides read TGCGCCAGCAGCCAAGAAGAACCCTCCACTCGACTAGCGGGAAATACATACAATGAGCAGTTCTTC.